This T cell receptor beta chain came from a study of shared clonotypes between healthy human individuals. Study-wide results and limits: Estimated richness values were generally larger in naive subsets than in memory subsets.

As defined, naive CD8 cells were CD45RO-negative and positively selected for CCR7, with terminally differentiated effector memory CD45RA+ cells excluded. Several immunoSEQ plates held equal portions of the genomic DNA taken from each subset. Only in-frame clones appear in the TCRdb table, and some are missing; sequencing was by immunoSEQ multiplex PCR. The sample has around 1,900,000 clones; around 93% are singletons. As to this clone: Antigen unknown.

This CDR3 is built from 13 residues. Germline V gene data show CDR1 as SGHTA and CDR2 as FQGNSA. Trimming took 5 bases from V and 2 from J, leaving 6 bases between them. The rearrangement uses TRBV7-2 and TRBJ2-2, with D unclear. Sample: naive CD8+ T cells from PBMCs. The TCR sequence derives from a man in his late teens or twenties in good health. Some clones in this sample may be carry-over from other donors' samples. CDR3: CASSPVNTGELFF. CDR3 in DNA: TGTGCCAGCAGCCCCGTAAACACCGGGGAGCTGTTTTTT. Full variable domain (remainder filled in from reference TRBV7-2 and TRBJ2-2): GAGVSQSPSNKVTEKGKDVELRCDPISGHTALYWYRQSLGQGLEFLIYFQGNSAPDKSGLPSDRFSAERTGGSVSTLTIQRTQQEDSAVYLCASSPVNTGELFFGEGSRLTVL.